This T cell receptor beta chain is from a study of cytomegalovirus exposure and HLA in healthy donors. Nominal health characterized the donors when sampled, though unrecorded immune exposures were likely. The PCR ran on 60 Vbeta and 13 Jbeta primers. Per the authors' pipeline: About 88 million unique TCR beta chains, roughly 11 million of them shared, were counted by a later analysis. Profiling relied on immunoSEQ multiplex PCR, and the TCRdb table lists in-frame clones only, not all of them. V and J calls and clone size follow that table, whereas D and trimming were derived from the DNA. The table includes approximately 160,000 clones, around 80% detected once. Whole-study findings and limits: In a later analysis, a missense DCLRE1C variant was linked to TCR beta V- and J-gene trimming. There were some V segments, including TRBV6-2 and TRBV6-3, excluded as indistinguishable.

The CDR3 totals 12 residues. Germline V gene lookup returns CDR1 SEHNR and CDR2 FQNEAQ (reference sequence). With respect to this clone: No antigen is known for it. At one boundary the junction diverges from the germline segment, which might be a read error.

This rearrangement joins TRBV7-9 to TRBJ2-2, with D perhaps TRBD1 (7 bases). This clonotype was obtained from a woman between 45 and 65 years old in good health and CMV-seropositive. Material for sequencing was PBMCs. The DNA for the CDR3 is TGTTCCAGCAGGGGGGCCGCCGGGGAGCTGTTTTTT. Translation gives CSSRGAAGELFF.